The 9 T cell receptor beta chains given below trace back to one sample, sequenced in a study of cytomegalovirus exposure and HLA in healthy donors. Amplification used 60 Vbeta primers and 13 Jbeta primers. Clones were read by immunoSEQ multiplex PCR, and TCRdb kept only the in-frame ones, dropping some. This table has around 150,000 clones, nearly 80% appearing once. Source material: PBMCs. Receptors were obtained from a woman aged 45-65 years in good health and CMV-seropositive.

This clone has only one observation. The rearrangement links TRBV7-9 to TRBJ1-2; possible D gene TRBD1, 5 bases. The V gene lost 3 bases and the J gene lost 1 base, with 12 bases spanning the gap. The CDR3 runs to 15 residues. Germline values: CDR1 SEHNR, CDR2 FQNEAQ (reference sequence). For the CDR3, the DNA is TGTGCCAGCAGCTTGCGAAGGACAAATAACTATGGCTACACCTTC. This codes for CASSLRRTNNYGYTF. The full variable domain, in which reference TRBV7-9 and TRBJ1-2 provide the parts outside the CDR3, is DTGVSQNPRHKITKRGQNVTFRCDPISEHNRLYWYRQTLGQGPEFLTYFQNEAQLEKSRLLSDRFSAERPKGSFSTLEIQRTEQGDSAMYLCASSLRRTNNYGYTFGSGTRLTVV.

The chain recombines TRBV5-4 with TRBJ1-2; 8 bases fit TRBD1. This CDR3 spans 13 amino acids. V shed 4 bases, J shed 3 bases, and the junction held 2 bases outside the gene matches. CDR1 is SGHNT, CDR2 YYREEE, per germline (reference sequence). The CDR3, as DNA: TGTGCCAGCAGCAGGGACAGGTACTATGGCTACACCTTC. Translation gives CASSRDRYYGYTF. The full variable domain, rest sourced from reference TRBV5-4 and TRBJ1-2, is ETGVTQSPTHLIKTRGQQVTLRCSSQSGHNTVSWYQQALGQGPQFIFQYYREEENGRGNFPPRFSGLQFPNYSSELNVNALELDDSALYLCASSRDRYYGYTFGSGTRLTVV.

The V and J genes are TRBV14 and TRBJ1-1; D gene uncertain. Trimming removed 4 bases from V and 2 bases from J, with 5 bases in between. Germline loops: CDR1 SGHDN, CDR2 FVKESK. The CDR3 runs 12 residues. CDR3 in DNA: TGTGCCAGCAGCCCTTTAAACACTGAAGCTTTCTTT. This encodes CASSPLNTEAFF.

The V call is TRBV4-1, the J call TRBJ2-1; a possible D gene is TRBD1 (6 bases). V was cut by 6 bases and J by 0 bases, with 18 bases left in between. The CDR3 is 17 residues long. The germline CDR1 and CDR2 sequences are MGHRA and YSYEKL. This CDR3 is CASRVVGGPSSYNEQFF. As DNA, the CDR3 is TGCGCCAGCAGAGTCGTTGGGGGCCCCAGCTCCTACAATGAGCAGTTCTTC.

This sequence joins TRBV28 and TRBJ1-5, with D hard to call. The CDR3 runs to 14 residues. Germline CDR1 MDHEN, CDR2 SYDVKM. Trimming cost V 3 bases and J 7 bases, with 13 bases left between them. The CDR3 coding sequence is TGTGCCAGCAGTTTGGGAGGATATAAACAGCCCCAGCATTTT. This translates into CASSLGGYKQPQHF. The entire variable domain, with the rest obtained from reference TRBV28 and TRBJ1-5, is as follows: DVKVTQSSRYLVKRTGEKVFLECVQDMDHENMFWYRQDPGLGLRLIYFSYDVKMKEKGDIPEGYSVSREKKERFSLILESASTNQTSMYLCASSLGGYKQPQHFGDGTRLSIL.

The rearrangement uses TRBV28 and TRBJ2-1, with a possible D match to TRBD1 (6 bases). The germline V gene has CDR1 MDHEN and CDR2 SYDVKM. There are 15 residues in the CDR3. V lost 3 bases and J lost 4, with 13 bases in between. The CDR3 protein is CASSFPSDRYNEQFF. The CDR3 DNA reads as TGTGCCAGCAGTTTCCCCTCGGACAGATACAATGAGCAGTTCTTC.

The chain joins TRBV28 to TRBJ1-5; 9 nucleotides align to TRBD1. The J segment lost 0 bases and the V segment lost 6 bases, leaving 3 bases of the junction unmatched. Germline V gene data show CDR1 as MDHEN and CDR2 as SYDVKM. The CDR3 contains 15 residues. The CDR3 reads CASRGTGYSNQPQHF. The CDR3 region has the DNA TGTGCCAGCAGAGGGACAGGGTATAGCAATCAGCCCCAGCATTTT.

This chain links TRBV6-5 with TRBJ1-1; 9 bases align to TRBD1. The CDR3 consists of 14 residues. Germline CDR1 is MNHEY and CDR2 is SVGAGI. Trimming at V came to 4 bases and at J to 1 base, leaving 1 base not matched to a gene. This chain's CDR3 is CASSSGQGNTEAFF. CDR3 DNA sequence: TGTGCCAGCAGTTCGGGACAGGGGAACACTGAAGCTTTCTTT.

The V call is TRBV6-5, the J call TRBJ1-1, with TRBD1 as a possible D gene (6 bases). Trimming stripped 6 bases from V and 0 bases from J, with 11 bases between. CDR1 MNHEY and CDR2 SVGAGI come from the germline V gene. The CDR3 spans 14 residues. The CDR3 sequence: CASRANRVNTEAFF. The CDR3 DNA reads TGTGCCAGCAGAGCAAACAGGGTGAACACTGAAGCTTTCTTT.